This T cell receptor (beta chain) appears in the sequencing data of a study of OX40 agonist ivuxolimab in advanced cancers. On the study more broadly: Earlier treatment with anti-PD-1, anti-PD-L1 or anti-CTLA-4 was permitted, and roughly 42% had received some.

The CDR3 loop spans 11 amino acids. The germline CDR1 and CDR2 sequences are SQVTM and ANQGSEA. V lost 6 bases and J 4 bases, leaving 9 bases between the germline ends. Repertoires were generated with immunoSEQ multiplex PCR, while TCRdb's copy carries only in-frame clones and drops some. Seen here are about 37,000 clones, less than 90% observed once, and the top ten hold around 17%. Autoimmune disease history or systemic immunosuppression led to patient exclusion. The sequencing here drew on CD4+ or CD8+ T cells sorted from blood, taken in a trial of the OX40 agonist ivuxolimab. The gene calls are TRBV29-1 and TRBJ1-2; D is unresolved. The sequence came from an adult with an advanced solid tumor such as melanoma, head and neck, liver or kidney cancer. This CDR3 is CSVAQSYGYTF. Written as DNA, the CDR3 is TGCAGCGTCGCGCAGAGCTATGGCTACACCTTC.